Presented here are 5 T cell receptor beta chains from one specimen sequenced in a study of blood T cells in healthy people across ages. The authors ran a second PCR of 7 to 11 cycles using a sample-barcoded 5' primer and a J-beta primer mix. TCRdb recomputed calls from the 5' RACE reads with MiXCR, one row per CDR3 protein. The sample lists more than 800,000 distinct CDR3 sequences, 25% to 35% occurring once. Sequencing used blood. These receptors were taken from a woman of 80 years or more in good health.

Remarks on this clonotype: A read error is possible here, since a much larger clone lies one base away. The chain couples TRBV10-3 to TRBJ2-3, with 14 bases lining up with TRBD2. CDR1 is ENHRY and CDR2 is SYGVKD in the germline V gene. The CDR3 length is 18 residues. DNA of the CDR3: TGTGCCATCAGCTACGGACTAGCGGGGGGCGAAAGCACAGATGCGCAGTATTTT. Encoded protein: CAISYGLAGGESTDAQYF.

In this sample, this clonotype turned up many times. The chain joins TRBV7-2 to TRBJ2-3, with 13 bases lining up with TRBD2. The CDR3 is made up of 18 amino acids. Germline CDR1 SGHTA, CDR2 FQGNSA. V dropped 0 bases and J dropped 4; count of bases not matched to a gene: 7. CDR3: CASSLAKTSGGIADTQYF. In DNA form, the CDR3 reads TGTGCCAGCAGCTTAGCGAAGACTAGCGGGGGGATCGCAGATACGCAGTATTTT.

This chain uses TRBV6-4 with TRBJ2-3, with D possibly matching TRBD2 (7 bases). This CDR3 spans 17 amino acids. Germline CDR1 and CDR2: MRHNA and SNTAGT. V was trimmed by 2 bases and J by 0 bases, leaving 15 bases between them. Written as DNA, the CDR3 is TGTGCCAGCAGTGACGCTGGCGGGGGCCGAAGCACAGATACGCAGTATTTT. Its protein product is CASSDAGGGRSTDTQYF.

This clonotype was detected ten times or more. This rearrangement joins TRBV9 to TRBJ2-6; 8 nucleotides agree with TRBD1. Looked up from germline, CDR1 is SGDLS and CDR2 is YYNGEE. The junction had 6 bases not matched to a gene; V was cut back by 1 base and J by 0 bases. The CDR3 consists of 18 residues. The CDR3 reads CASSVLGQVISGANVLTF. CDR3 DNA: TGTGCCAGCAGCGTATTGGGACAGGTGATCTCTGGGGCCAACGTCCTGACTTTC.

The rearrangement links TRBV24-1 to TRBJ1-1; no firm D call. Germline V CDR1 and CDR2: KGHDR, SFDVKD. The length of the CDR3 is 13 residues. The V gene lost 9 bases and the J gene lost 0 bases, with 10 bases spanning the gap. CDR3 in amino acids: CATRTSLNTEAFF. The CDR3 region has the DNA TGTGCCACCCGAACGAGCCTGAACACTGAAGCTTTCTTT.